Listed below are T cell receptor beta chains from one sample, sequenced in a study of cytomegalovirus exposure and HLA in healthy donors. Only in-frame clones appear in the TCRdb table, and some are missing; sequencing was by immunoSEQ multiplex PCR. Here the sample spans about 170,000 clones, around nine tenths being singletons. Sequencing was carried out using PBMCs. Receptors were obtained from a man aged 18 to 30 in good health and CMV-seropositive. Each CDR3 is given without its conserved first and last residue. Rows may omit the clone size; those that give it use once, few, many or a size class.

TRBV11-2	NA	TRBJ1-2	ASSLAGKDYGYT
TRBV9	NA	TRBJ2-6	ASSGTISGANVLT
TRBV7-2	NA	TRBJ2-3	ASSLAGGRADTQY
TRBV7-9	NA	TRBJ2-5	ASSLAWRSRETQY
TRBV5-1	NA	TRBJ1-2	ASSRNDRYYGYT
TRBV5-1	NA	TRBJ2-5	ASSWGEDGETQY
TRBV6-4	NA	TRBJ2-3	ASSDGTGDTDTQY
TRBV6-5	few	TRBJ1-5	ASSTGATQPQH
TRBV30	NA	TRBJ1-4	ASAPQGQGPYNEKLF
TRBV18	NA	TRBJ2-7	ASSPPETGSYEQY
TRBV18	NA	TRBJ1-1	ASSPQGSEAF
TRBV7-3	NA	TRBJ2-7	ASSVGLVAEQY
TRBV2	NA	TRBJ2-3	ASSGQGRTDTQY
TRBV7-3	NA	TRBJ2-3	ASSFTGDTDTQY
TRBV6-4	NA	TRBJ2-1	ASSDWREGHHEQF
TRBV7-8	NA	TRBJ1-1	ASSGEEGTEAF
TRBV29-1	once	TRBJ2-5	SVEGERGGVTQY
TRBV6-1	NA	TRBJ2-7	ASSWQAGGPAEQY
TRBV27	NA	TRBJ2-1	ASSLSSYNEQF
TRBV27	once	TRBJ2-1	ASRTSGTLYNEQF
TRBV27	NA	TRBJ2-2	ASGKAGGTGELF
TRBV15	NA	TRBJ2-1	ATSRDFAGGPREQF
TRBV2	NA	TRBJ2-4	ASRDGQGKNIQY